This T cell receptor (beta chain) was obtained from a study of beta chain features in type 1 diabetes. Sorting based on CD45RO/CCR7/CD25/CD127/CD95/CD27 separated CD4+ naive, central memory, regulatory and stem cell-like memory cells. This clone has just a few counts. Its antigen remains unidentified. The same CDR3 arises from other DNA sequences in this sample as well. Germline V lookup: CDR1 SGHRS, CDR2 YFSETQ. V lost 0 bases, J lost 0 bases, and 11 bases lay in between. The CDR3 is 16 amino acids. Study-wide results and caveats: Sequencing from cDNA could over-represent high-TCR-expressing cells. Significant though moderate, a shortening of TCRB CDR3s appeared in all four CD4+ subsets of Type 1 diabetes patients.

The whole isolated RNA underwent reverse transcription, so sequencing captured expressed TCRB transcripts. The assay was immunoSEQ multiplex PCR, and TCRdb's table has in-frame clones only and misses some. This table has 200,000 to 250,000 clones, 27% appearing once. Sequenced: central memory CD4+ T cells from blood. This TCR was recovered from a young man in good health. This chain uses TRBV5-1 with TRBJ2-3; D gene uncertain. The CDR3, as DNA: TGCGCCAGCAGCTTGGGGATGGACGGTAGCACAGATACGCAGTATTTT. Translated, it gives CASSLGMDGSTDTQYF.